The source of this T cell receptor beta chain is a study of T cell repertoires in cytomegalovirus infection (dated by TCRdb to about 2019). As for the study more broadly: The peptide stimulations were aimed at well-studied HLA-B-restricted epitopes as well as recently identified HLA-C-restricted CMV epitopes, whose presentation resists viral immunomodulation. Because public TCR beta signatures pointed to carriage of CMV infection together with the matching HLA type, the HLA type of each donor mattered for the analysis.

The sample's treatment or condition label is to be understood as: in vitro stimulation with specific CMV peptide epitopes to enrich CMV-specific T cells. As regards this clonotype: Its recognized antigen is unknown. The record has no base qualities; no much larger clone is one base away.

The germline V gene sets CDR1 to MGHRA and CDR2 to YSYEKL. There are 14 amino acids in the CDR3, from cysteine to phenylalanine inclusive. Only the CDR3 region is kept as DNA, spanning 42 bases read in frame from base 1. V was cut back by 1 base and J by 7 bases, leaving a gap of 14 bases between them. Summary of the overall study and its limitations: Cumulative frequency of public TCR beta family members discriminated carriers of CMV infection plus the relevant HLA type in this cohort and an independent approximately 360-donor cohort. The ex vivo response was dominated by HLA-C-restricted CMV-specific TCR beta clonotypes, which also provided the single most frequent clonotype in two of eight donors.

For sequencing, an Illumina HiSeq 1500 was employed. TCRdb redid the processing of the public reads, applying fastp at Q25 and MiXCR, and retained in-frame beta chains. Entries are consolidated by CDR3 protein sequence, retaining the most common genes and DNA. This sample is represented by around 140,000 distinct CDR3 sequences; roughly a third of them were singletons. 45% to 55% of the sample lies in the top ten. The chain is assembled from TRBV4-1 and TRBJ2-7, with TRBD2 tentatively as D gene (6 bases match). This TCR was recovered from a human donor in good health (CMV status not recorded). Some clones in this sample may be carry-over from other donors' samples. The sample in question was CD8+ T cells from cultured PBMCs, obtained from culture after CMV antigen stimulation. The nucleotide sequence is TGCGCCAGCAGCCAAGGGCTAGCGTACAATGAGCAGTACTTC. Its coded protein is CASSQGLAYNEQYF.